Shown below are 27 T cell receptor beta chains from a single sample sequenced in a study of OX40 agonist ivuxolimab in advanced cancers. Profiled with immunoSEQ multiplex PCR; TCRdb holds only in-frame clones, not every one. The sample contains 73,000 or so clones, 70% to 90% of which appear only once. Sequencing was performed on CD4+ or CD8+ T cells sorted from blood, taken in a trial of the OX40 agonist ivuxolimab. The receptors derive from an adult with an advanced solid tumor such as melanoma, head and neck, liver or kidney cancer.

This chain joins TRBV2 and TRBJ2-7; 12 bases match TRBD2. Germline CDR1 SNHLY, CDR2 FYNNEI. The CDR3 contains 15 residues. V lost 4 bases to trimming and J lost 9 bases; unmatched junction nucleotides: 10. CDR3 nucleotide sequence: TGTGCCAGCAGTGCCGAGACTAGCGGGGGAAGGACGCAGTACTTC. It yields the protein CASSAETSGGRTQYF.

By share, this clone ranks as medium-sized. The chain is built from TRBV30 and TRBJ1-6; the D is unclear. Trimming pared 2 bases from V and 10 bases from J, leaving 9 bases between. CDR1 is GTSNPN and CDR2 is SVGIG in the germline V gene (reference sequence). There are 12 residues in the CDR3. The CDR3 loop reads CAWSRTESPLHF. CDR3 nucleotides: TGTGCCTGGAGTCGCACGGAATCACCCCTCCACTTT.

The chain has TRBV4-3 and TRBJ2-7; perhaps TRBD1 as D (6 bases). Germline loops: CDR1 LGHNA, CDR2 YSLEER. This CDR3 comprises 15 residues. V was cut by 0 bases and J by 4 bases, with 13 bases left in between. Written as DNA, the CDR3 is TGCGCCAGCAGCCAAGACAGGGGTCAAAGGTACGAGCAGTACTTC. Translation gives CASSQDRGQRYEQYF.

The V and J genes are TRBV9 and TRBJ2-2, with a weak D call TRBD1 (6 bases). Germline CDR1 is SGDLS and CDR2 is YYNGEE. The V end lost 2 bases, the J end lost 4 bases, and 9 bases lay between the germline ends. This CDR3 has 14 amino acids. The CDR3 DNA reads TGTGCCAGCAGCGTGCAGGGGCCCACCGGGGAGCTGTTTTTT. This encodes CASSVQGPTGELFF. The full variable domain, in which reference TRBV9 and TRBJ2-2 provide the parts outside the CDR3, is DSGVTQTPKHLITATGQRVTLRCSPRSGDLSVYWYQQSLDQGLQFLIQYYNGEERAKGNILERFSAQQFPDLHSELNLSSLELGDSALYFCASSVQGPTGELFFGEGSRLTVL.

The rearrangement uses TRBV7-9 and TRBJ1-2; the D is unclear. The germline V gene encodes CDR1 SEHNR and CDR2 FQNEAQ (reference sequence). The CDR3 covers 15 residues. Trimming removed 7 bases from V and 0 bases from J, with 15 bases in between. The CDR3 nucleotides read TGTGCCAGCACCCCAGTCCCAATTTCTAACTATGGCTACACCTTC. Its protein is CASTPVPISNYGYTF. Together with reference TRBV7-9 and TRBJ1-2, the CDR3 gives the full variable domain: DTGVSQNPRHKITKRGQNVTFRCDPISEHNRLYWYRQTLGQGPEFLTYFQNEAQLEKSRLLSDRFSAERPKGSFSTLEIQRTEQGDSAMYLCASTPVPISNYGYTFGSGTRLTVV.

The V and J genes are TRBV7-5 and TRBJ1-1. TRBV7-5 is a listed pseudogene. CDR3 length equals 15 residues. CDR3 region: CASSPPEGLNTEAFF. The CDR3 nucleotides read TGTGCCAGCAGCCCCCCGGAGGGACTAAACACTGAAGCTTTCTTT.

CDR3: CASSLAIKTGRNTEAFF. The CDR3 DNA follows: TGCGCCAGCAGCTTGGCGATAAAGACAGGGAGGAACACTGAAGCTTTCTTT. This chain uses TRBV5-1 with TRBJ1-1; 7 bases are shared with TRBD1. Per the germline V gene, CDR1 is SGHRS and CDR2 is YFSETQ. CDR3 length: 17 residues. The V gene end was trimmed by 0 bases and the J gene end by 1 base; junction bases not matched to a gene: 9.

This clone turned up a few times. The CDR3 DNA sequence: TGTGCCAGCGGGCCTAGGGGGGGGTACGAGCAGTACTTC. This translates into CASGPRGGYEQYF. This chain uses TRBV7-8 with TRBJ2-7, with D perhaps matching TRBD2 (7 bases). Germline V gene sequence: CDR1 SGHVS, CDR2 FQNEAQ. V was trimmed by 8 bases and J by 4 bases, leaving 15 bases between them. There are 13 residues in the CDR3.

The V call is TRBV7-2, the J call TRBJ2-7, with D tentatively TRBD2 (7 bases). V lost 5 bases and J lost 6, with 14 bases in between. CDR3 size: 13 residues. Germline V CDR1 and CDR2: SGHTA, FQGNSA. CDR3 sequence (DNA): TGTGCCAGCAGCCCGAGGGGGGGGCTCGAGCAGTACTTC. Amino acids: CASSPRGGLEQYF.

This rearrangement joins TRBV5-1 to TRBJ1-6, with D uncertain. The CDR3 has 15 residues. The germline CDR1 and CDR2 sequences are SGHRS and YFSETQ. Between the trimmed V and J ends, which lost 5 bases and 4 bases, there was a span of 13 bases. CDR3 sequence: CASRGLRFYNSPLHF. CDR3 DNA sequence: TGCGCCAGCAGGGGTCTCCGGTTTTATAATTCACCCCTCCACTTT.

V usage is TRBV29-1 and J usage is TRBJ2-3; 8 bases are shared with TRBD1. The junction had 8 bases not matched to a gene; V was cut back by 5 bases and J by 7 bases. CDR3 length: 13 residues. The V gene's germline CDR1 is SQVTM and CDR2 ANQGSEA. CDR3 in DNA: TGCAGCGTTTTTTCAGGGGGCGGATATACGCAGTATTTT. Translated, it gives CSVFSGGGYTQYF.

This sequence joins TRBV29-1 and TRBJ1-2; D might be TRBD1 (5 bases). Germline V CDR1 and CDR2: SQVTM, ANQGSEA. The CDR3 sequence is 11 residues long. Trimming took off 1 base at V and 8 bases at J, with 8 bases between the two ends. CDR3 in amino acids: CSVEVGDGYTF. The CDR3 coding sequence is TGCAGCGTTGAAGTAGGGGACGGCTACACCTTC.

The chain links TRBV19 to TRBJ1-1, with D possibly being TRBD1 (6 bases). CDR1 is LNHDA and CDR2 is SQIVND in the germline V gene (reference sequence). The CDR3 extends over 15 amino acids. Trimming took 7 bases from V and 3 from J, leaving 18 bases between them. The CDR3 sequence is CASTPQGGMDTEAFF. The CDR3 DNA reads TGTGCCAGTACTCCTCAAGGGGGAATGGACACTGAAGCTTTCTTT. The whole variable domain, filled in from reference TRBV19 and TRBJ1-1, reads DGGITQSPKYLFRKEGQNVTLSCEQNLNHDAMYWYRQDPGQGLRLIYYSQIVNDFQKGDIAEGYSVSREKKESFPLTVTSAQKNPTAFYLCASTPQGGMDTEAFFGQGTRLTVV.

The chain employs TRBV27 and TRBJ1-1; D not certain. V shed 8 bases and J shed 1 base, with 11 bases lying between them. This CDR3 contains 13 residues. Looked up from germline, CDR1 is MNHEY and CDR2 is SMNVEV (reference sequence). CDR3 sequence reads: CASSVPGNTEAFF. The CDR3 bases are TGTGCCAGCTCGGTCCCAGGGAACACTGAAGCTTTCTTT.

The chain joins TRBV10-3 to TRBJ2-7; no clear D. Trimming shortened V by 3 bases and J by 5 bases, and 17 bases separated the two germline ends. CDR3 size: 15 residues. Germline assignment: CDR1 ENHRY and CDR2 SYGVKD. The CDR3 loop reads CAISDGKFVPNEQYF. CDR3 in DNA: TGTGCCATCAGTGATGGGAAGTTTGTACCGAACGAGCAGTACTTC.

The V gene is TRBV5-5, the J gene TRBJ1-1, with D perhaps matching TRBD1 (5 bases). Deletions cut 2 bases from V and 0 bases from J, with 20 bases between. Germline CDR1 and CDR2: SGHKS and YYEKEE (reference sequence). The CDR3 contains 18 residues. The CDR3 nucleotides are TGTGCCAGCAGCTTACCCTCGGGACGGAATAGCTTGAACACTGAAGCTTTCTTT. It translates to CASSLPSGRNSLNTEAFF.

The chain joins TRBV2 to TRBJ2-7, with unresolved D. The germline CDR1 and CDR2 sequences are SNHLY and FYNNEI. The CDR3 runs to 10 residues. Trimming removed 4 bases from V and 7 bases from J, with 5 bases in between. In DNA form, the CDR3 reads TGTGCCAGCAGTGCGTTTGAGCAGTACTTC. Residues: CASSAFEQYF. Using reference TRBV2 and TRBJ2-7 for the parts outside the CDR3, the full variable domain is EPEVTQTPSHQVTQMGQEVILRCVPISNHLYFYWYRQILGQKVEFLVSFYNNEISEKSEIFDDQFSVERPDGSNFTLKIRSTKLEDSAMYFCASSAFEQYFGPGTRLTVT.

The V gene is TRBV5-1, the J gene TRBJ2-5; D is perhaps TRBD2 (5 bases). Germline V gene data show CDR1 as SGHRS and CDR2 as YFSETQ. The V and J ends lost 3 bases and 2 bases respectively, with 14 bases between them. This CDR3 is built from 15 residues. CDR3 DNA: TGCGCCAGCAGCTACACCCCGGGGATACAAGAGACCCAGTACTTC. Its translation: CASSYTPGIQETQYF.

The chain has TRBV19 and TRBJ2-7; D uncertain. The V gene's germline CDR1 is LNHDA and CDR2 SQIVND (reference sequence). V lost 5 bases, J lost 2 bases, and 7 bases lay in between. This CDR3 comprises 12 residues. DNA for the CDR3: TGTGCCAGTAGTGTGGGGACCTACGAGCAGTACTTC. The encoded protein is CASSVGTYEQYF.

CDR3 coding DNA: TGCAGCGCACCTATAATGGGCACTGAAGCTTTCTTT. Translation: CSAPIMGTEAFF. This chain connects TRBV29-1 to TRBJ1-1; D is uncertain. The length of the CDR3 is 12 residues. V dropped 7 bases and J dropped 4 bases, with 13 bases sitting between them. CDR1 is SQVTM, CDR2 ANQGSEA, per germline.

The chain couples TRBV5-4 to TRBJ2-5; a possible D gene is TRBD2 (6 bases). Trimming stripped 5 bases from V and 5 bases from J, with 13 bases between. The CDR3 loop spans 13 amino acids. Germline values: CDR1 SGHNT, CDR2 YYREEE (reference sequence). CDR3 sequence: CASSLAGGETQYF. CDR3 coding DNA: TGTGCCAGCAGTCTGGCAGGAGGGGAGACCCAGTACTTC.

The rearrangement links TRBV2 to TRBJ2-3; 10 bases line up with TRBD2. V was clipped by 7 bases and J by 3 bases; unmatched bases: 4. CDR1 and CDR2 (germline): SNHLY, FYNNEI. The CDR3 is made up of 14 amino acids. The CDR3 is CASKAGGGTDTQYF. CDR3 in DNA: TGTGCCAGCAAAGCGGGGGGGGGTACAGATACGCAGTATTTT.

This rearrangement joins TRBV19 to TRBJ1-2, with D perhaps matching TRBD1 (5 bases). Germline CDR1 and CDR2: LNHDA and SQIVND (reference sequence). The CDR3 extends over 14 amino acids. V was shortened by 8 bases and J by 4 bases, with 17 bases between the two germline ends. The CDR3 protein is CASQTADTSYGYTF. The CDR3 nucleotides are TGTGCCAGTCAAACCGCGGACACTTCCTATGGCTACACCTTC.

The chain is built from TRBV19 and TRBJ2-2, with a possible D match to TRBD1 (5 bases). Germline V gene data show CDR1 as LNHDA and CDR2 as SQIVND (reference sequence). V dropped 3 bases and J dropped 4 bases, with 15 bases sitting between them. CDR3 length: 16 residues. The CDR3 loop reads CASSIARVKFTGELFF. In nucleotides, the CDR3 is TGTGCCAGTAGTATTGCCAGGGTTAAGTTCACCGGGGAGCTGTTTTTT.

V and J are TRBV7-2 and TRBJ2-3; D perhaps matches TRBD2 (7 bases). The CDR3 covers 16 residues. Per the germline V gene, CDR1 is SGHTA and CDR2 is FQGNSA. The V and J ends lost 6 bases and 2 bases respectively, with 18 bases between them. The chain's CDR3 is CASRELAGAPTDTQYF. In nucleotides, the CDR3 is TGTGCCAGCAGGGAACTCGCGGGGGCCCCCACAGATACGCAGTATTTT.

This clone is a singleton in its sample. J is TRBJ1-3 and V is TRBV18; no firm D call. The CDR3 is 14 amino acids. V was cut by 3 bases and J by 0 bases, with 6 bases left in between. Germline CDR1 is KGHSH and CDR2 is LQKENI. In nucleotides, the CDR3 is TGTGCCAGCTCACCTCTGGACTCTGGAAACACCATATATTTT. The encoded protein is CASSPLDSGNTIYF. The variable domain in full, completed from reference TRBV18 and TRBJ1-3, reads NAGVMQNPRHLVRRRGQEARLRCSPMKGHSHVYWYRQLPEEGLKFMVYLQKENIIDESGMPKERFSAEFPKEGPSILRIQQVVRGDSAAYFCASSPLDSGNTIYFGEGSWLTVV.

This clone was detected once. DNA of the CDR3: TGCGCCAGCAGCCAGGGGGCGGCGAACTACGAGCAGTACTTC. This codes for CASSQGAANYEQYF. The rearrangement joins TRBV10-2 to TRBJ2-7, with 8 bases matching TRBD1. V shed 6 bases, J shed 3 bases, and the junction held 7 bases outside the gene matches. The length of the CDR3 is 14 residues. Germline CDR1 reads WSHSY; CDR2 reads SAAADI.